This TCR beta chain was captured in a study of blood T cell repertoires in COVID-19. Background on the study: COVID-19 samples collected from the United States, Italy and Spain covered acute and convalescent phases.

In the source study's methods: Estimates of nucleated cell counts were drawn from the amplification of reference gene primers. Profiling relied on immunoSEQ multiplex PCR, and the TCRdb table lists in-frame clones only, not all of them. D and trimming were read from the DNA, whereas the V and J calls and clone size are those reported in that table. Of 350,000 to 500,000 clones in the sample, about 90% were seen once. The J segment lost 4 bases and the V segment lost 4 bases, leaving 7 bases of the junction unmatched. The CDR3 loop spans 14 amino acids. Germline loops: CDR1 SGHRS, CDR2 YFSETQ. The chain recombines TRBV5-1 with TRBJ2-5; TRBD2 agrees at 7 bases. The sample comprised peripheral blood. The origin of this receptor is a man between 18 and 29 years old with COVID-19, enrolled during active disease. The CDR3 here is CASSGSGQGETQYF. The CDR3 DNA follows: TGCGCCAGCAGCGGTAGCGGGCAGGGAGAGACCCAGTACTTC.